One and the same sample provided the 16 T cell receptor beta chains below, sequenced in a study of blood T cells in healthy people across ages. Next came a second PCR, run for about 7 to 12 cycles, which used a sample-barcoded 5' primer along with a J-beta primer mix. TCRdb reanalysed the 5' RACE reads using MiXCR and keeps one entry per CDR3 protein. The data contain over 700,000 distinct CDR3 sequences, 20% to 25% of them singletons. The same specimen was also included in a second study, on T cells of mothers and their children.

Sample: blood. These receptors all stem from a boy younger than 18 in good health.

This clonotype showed up just a few times. V is TRBV7-2 and J is TRBJ2-2; 7 bases are a match to TRBD2. The CDR3 covers 15 residues. V trimming: 5 bases; J trimming: 5 bases; junction bases outside the gene matches: 8. From germline, CDR1 is SGHTA and CDR2 FQGNSA. The CDR3 is CASSTSAIGTGELFF. CDR3 DNA: TGTGCCAGCAGCACTAGCGCCATAGGGACCGGGGAGCTGTTTTTT.

The chain carries TRBV5-6 and TRBJ2-7; D remains unclear. V dropped 3 bases and J dropped 2 bases, with 12 bases sitting between them. CDR1 is SGHDT, CDR2 YYEEEE, per germline. The CDR3 covers 14 residues. CDR3 sequence: CASSSTRRTYEQYF. CDR3 coding DNA: TGTGCCAGCAGCTCTACCAGACGGACCTACGAGCAGTACTTC.

The rearrangement joins TRBV4-3 to TRBJ1-2; 11 bases map to TRBD1. The V and J ends lost 0 bases and 4 bases, in that order; junction bases with no gene match: 4. Germline assignment: CDR1 LGHNA and CDR2 YSLEER. The CDR3 has 16 amino acids. For the CDR3, the DNA is TGCGCCAGCAGCCAAGATAGGGACAGGGGGTTCTATGGCTACACCTTC. It translates to CASSQDRDRGFYGYTF.

This clonotype was seen more than once but under ten times. This sequence joins TRBV20-1 and TRBJ2-5; 14 positions match TRBD2. The end of the DNA fits TRBJ2-7 better, so the J call may be wrong. Germline CDR1 reads DFQATT; CDR2 reads SNEGSKA (reference sequence). The CDR3 covers 15 residues. The CDR3 loop reads CSARFGLAGGYEQYF. Written as DNA, the CDR3 is TGCAGTGCTCGATTCGGACTAGCGGGAGGATACGAGCAGTACTTC.

This sequence joins TRBV9 and TRBJ2-1; 10 bases agree with TRBD2. In germline, CDR1 is SGDLS, CDR2 YYNGEE. The CDR3 is 16 amino acids. The trim removed 4 bases at V and 8 bases at J, leaving 12 bases unmatched. CDR3 sequence reads: CASSPRVAGGADEQFF. The CDR3 nucleotides are TGTGCCAGCAGCCCGAGGGTAGCGGGAGGCGCCGATGAGCAGTTCTTC.

Regarding this clonotype: A junction end diverges from the germline sequence, so it may reflect a read error. The chain has TRBV5-1 and TRBJ1-5; 9 bases align to TRBD1. Germline CDR1 and CDR2: SGHRS and YFSETQ. The CDR3 is 18 amino acids. The CDR3 reads CASSYPGQGGWSNQPQHF. Here the CDR3 DNA reads TGCGCCAGCAGCTACCCGGGACAGGGTGGATGGAGCAATCAGCCCCAGCACTTT.

The chain carries TRBV28 and TRBJ2-1, with D possibly being TRBD2 (5 bases). V lost 2 bases and J 0 bases, leaving 20 bases between the germline ends. Germline V gene data show CDR1 as MDHEN and CDR2 as SYDVKM. This CDR3 is built from 19 residues. The chain's CDR3 is CASSLIRLADLGSYNEQFF. Here the CDR3 DNA reads TGTGCCAGCAGTTTAATAAGGCTAGCAGACCTAGGCTCCTACAATGAGCAGTTCTTC. The complete variable domain, with remaining parts taken from reference TRBV28 and TRBJ2-1, reads DVKVTQSSRYLVKRTGEKVFLECVQDMDHENMFWYRQDPGLGLRLIYFSYDVKMKEKGDIPEGYSVSREKKERFSLILESASTNQTSMYLCASSLIRLADLGSYNEQFFGPGTRLTVL.

The rearrangement uses TRBV4-3 and TRBJ1-5, with D maybe TRBD1 (6 bases). This CDR3 contains 18 residues. Trimming left V 3 bases short and J 0 bases short, with 18 bases between. Germline assignment: CDR1 LGHNA and CDR2 YSLEER. CDR3 in amino acids: CASSQDLTGAYSNQPQHF. Here the CDR3 DNA reads TGCGCCAGCAGCCAGGACCTGACAGGCGCCTATAGCAATCAGCCCCAGCATTTT.

The chain's CDR3 is CASSFRQVTDTQYF. CDR3 DNA: TGTGCCAGCAGCTTCCGACAGGTCACAGATACGCAGTATTTT. J is TRBJ2-3 and V is TRBV9, with a weak D call TRBD1 (6 bases). This CDR3 contains 14 residues. Per germline, CDR1 SGDLS and CDR2 YYNGEE. V was shortened by 4 bases and J by 2 bases, with 11 bases between the two germline ends.

This sequence joins TRBV5-1 and TRBJ2-5, with D possibly matching TRBD1 (6 bases). Matching the DNA end better, TRBJ2-7 makes the J call doubtful. CDR3 size: 16 residues. Germline CDR1 is SGHRS and CDR2 is YFSETQ. The CDR3 DNA reads as TGCGCCAGCAGCAGGGGGACGGCCGCCAACTCCTACGAGCAGTACTTC. Encoded protein: CASSRGTAANSYEQYF.

This clonotype has more than one count but fewer than ten. V is TRBV7-6 and J is TRBJ1-1; D is uncertain. From germline, CDR1 is SGHVS and CDR2 FNYEAQ. V lost 4 bases, J lost 5 bases, and 14 bases lay in between. The CDR3 consists of 14 residues. In DNA, the CDR3 is TGTGCCAGCAGCTCCGGGTCCCTGGGGACTGAAGCTTTCTTT. Its protein is CASSSGSLGTEAFF.

The V and J genes are TRBV3-1 and TRBJ2-5, with D possibly matching TRBD2 (5 bases). The last part of the DNA fits TRBJ2-1 better; the J call may be wrong. This CDR3 has 13 residues. Germline V gene data show CDR1 as LGHDT and CDR2 as YNNKEL (reference sequence). The CDR3 loop reads CASSHLASNEQFF. The CDR3 DNA follows: TGTGCCAGCAGCCATCTAGCCAGCAATGAGCAGTTCTTC.

This chain uses TRBV9 with TRBJ1-3; 7 nucleotides match TRBD1. Germline V gives CDR1 SGDLS, CDR2 YYNGEE. V lost 3 bases, J lost 4 bases, and 1 base stayed unmatched. CDR3 length: 13 residues. The CDR3 protein is CASSEGAGNTIYF. The CDR3 DNA follows: TGTGCCAGCAGCGAGGGGGCAGGAAACACCATATATTTT.

The V call is TRBV7-2, the J call TRBJ2-3; 8 bases are shared with TRBD2. The CDR3 has 15 residues. Germline V gives CDR1 SGHTA, CDR2 FQGNSA. Trimming took 5 bases from V and 4 from J; bases not matched to a gene: 8. The CDR3 is CASSPPGLVPDTQYF. The CDR3 DNA sequence: TGTGCCAGCAGCCCCCCGGGACTAGTACCAGATACGCAGTATTTT.

This CDR3 is CSARGTGRREQYF. Here the CDR3 DNA reads TGCAGTGCTAGAGGAACGGGGAGAAGGGAGCAGTACTTC. The chain recombines TRBV20-1 with TRBJ2-7; D might be TRBD2 (5 bases). The length of the CDR3 is 13 residues. The germline V gene encodes CDR1 DFQATT and CDR2 SNEGSKA (reference sequence). Deletions cut 1 base from V and 7 bases from J, with 14 bases between.

The chain combines TRBV20-1 with TRBJ2-1; 7 bases are a match to TRBD2. The CDR3 loop spans 17 amino acids. In germline, CDR1 is DFQATT, CDR2 SNEGSKA (reference sequence). V lost 5 bases to trimming and J lost 0 bases; unmatched junction nucleotides: 13. The CDR3 is CSAAVLAGLPSYNEQFF. The CDR3 bases are TGCAGTGCTGCGGTCTTAGCGGGTCTTCCCTCCTACAATGAGCAGTTCTTC.